The 11 T cell receptor beta chains below all came from one sample that was sequenced in a study of shared clonotypes between healthy human individuals. TCRdb's table, derived via immunoSEQ multiplex PCR, lists solely in-frame clones and lacks some. The sample gives some 2,100,000 clones, about 94% of which show up once; approximately 0.13% is in the top ten. Sequencing was performed on naive CD4+ T cells sorted from blood. Subset meaning: CD45RA+ positively selected. All receptors come from a man younger than 35 in good health.

This clone was observed once. This chain joins TRBV19 and TRBJ2-7, with TRBD2 matching 9 bases. Germline trimming cut 3 bases from V and 4 bases from J; bases unmatched to any gene: 7. This CDR3 is 15 amino acids long. The V gene's germline CDR1 is LNHDA and CDR2 SQIVND (reference sequence). CDR3 region: CASSMPGTSLYEQYF. In nucleotides, the CDR3 is TGTGCCAGTAGTATGCCCGGGACTAGCCTTTACGAGCAGTACTTC.

This chain uses TRBV27 with TRBJ2-7; 13 bases align to TRBD2. This CDR3 is built from 19 residues. Germline V gives CDR1 MNHEY, CDR2 SMNVEV (reference sequence). V lost 5 bases, J lost 0 bases, and 13 bases stayed unmatched. The chain's CDR3 is CASSPRRTSGGSNSYEQYF. As DNA, the CDR3 is TGTGCCAGCAGTCCCCGTCGGACTAGCGGGGGCTCAAACTCCTACGAGCAGTACTTC.

The genes are TRBV18 and TRBJ2-7; TRBD1 matches at 8 bases. Germline assignment: CDR1 KGHSH and CDR2 LQKENI. J lost 0 bases, V lost 2 bases, and 3 bases had no gene match. The CDR3 extends over 15 amino acids. In DNA form, the CDR3 reads TGTGCCAGCTCACCAGACAGGGGTGTCTCCTACGAGCAGTACTTC. Translated: CASSPDRGVSYEQYF.

The chain joins TRBV4-1 to TRBJ1-5; no reliable D call. The CDR3 length is 14 residues. V was cut by 1 base and J by 0 bases, with 4 bases left in between. Germline V gene lookup returns CDR1 MGHRA and CDR2 YSYEKL. CDR3 amino acids: CASSQAGSNQPQHF. Written as DNA, the CDR3 is TGCGCCAGCAGCCAAGCCGGTAGCAATCAGCCCCAGCATTTT.

V gene TRBV10-3 combines with J gene TRBJ1-3; the D gene is possibly TRBD1 (5 bases). CDR3 length: 13 amino acids. The V gene lost 10 bases and the J gene lost 4 bases, with 14 bases spanning the gap. The germline gives CDR1 ENHRY, CDR2 SYGVKD. Here the CDR3 reads CASARGGGNTIYF. The CDR3 DNA reads TGTGCCAGCGCAAGGGGCGGCGGAAACACCATATATTTT.

This sequence joins TRBV6-5 and TRBJ2-4, with D unclear. Trimming left V 2 bases short and J 1 base short, with 9 bases between. Germline loops: CDR1 MNHEY, CDR2 SVGAGI. This CDR3 region has 15 residues. CDR3 sequence: CASSYAAYAKNIQYF. The DNA for the CDR3 is TGTGCCAGCAGTTACGCAGCTTACGCCAAAAACATTCAGTACTTC.

The chain carries TRBV4-1 and TRBJ1-5; TRBD1 might be the D (5 bases). From germline, CDR1 is MGHRA and CDR2 YSYEKL. The ends were cut back, 0 bases at V and 4 bases at J, with 13 bases in the middle. The CDR3 has 16 amino acids. The CDR3 spells CASSQDIGARNQPQHF. CDR3 DNA: TGCGCCAGCAGCCAAGATATCGGGGCACGGAATCAGCCCCAGCATTTT.

The chain recombines TRBV7-9 with TRBJ2-3; TRBD2 might be the D (6 bases). Germline CDR1 is SEHNR and CDR2 is FQNEAQ (reference sequence). The CDR3 sequence is 13 residues long. The V end lost 4 bases, the J end lost 6 bases, and 11 bases lay between the germline ends. The CDR3 nucleotides are TGTGCCAGCAGCTATTACGGAGGGGATACGCAGTATTTT. Residues: CASSYYGGDTQYF.

The count of this clone is one. The chain links TRBV29-1 to TRBJ1-1; D remains ambiguous. The CDR3 runs to 14 residues. V lost 8 bases to trimming and J lost 0 bases, with 16 bases between them. Germline assignment: CDR1 SQVTM and CDR2 ANQGSEA. The CDR3 sequence: CSCVPRALNTEAFF. The CDR3 DNA reads TGCAGCTGCGTACCTCGGGCATTGAACACTGAAGCTTTCTTT.

Here the CDR3 DNA reads TGTGCCAGCAGCCGAAATAGCGCCACCGGGGAGCTGTTTTTT. It encodes CASSRNSATGELFF. This chain links TRBV7-3 with TRBJ2-2; perhaps TRBD2 as D (5 bases). The length of the CDR3 is 14 residues. CDR1 is SGHTA and CDR2 is FQGTGA in the germline V gene. V was cut by 5 bases and J by 4 bases, with 11 bases left in between.

The genes are TRBV2 and TRBJ2-1, with no clear D. The CDR3 has 14 amino acids. The V end was cut by 2 bases, the J end by 6 bases, with 11 bases between. Germline V lookup: CDR1 SNHLY, CDR2 FYNNEI. DNA for the CDR3: TGTGCCAGCAGTGAATGGTTTCTTGCCAATGAGCAGTTCTTC. It encodes CASSEWFLANEQFF.